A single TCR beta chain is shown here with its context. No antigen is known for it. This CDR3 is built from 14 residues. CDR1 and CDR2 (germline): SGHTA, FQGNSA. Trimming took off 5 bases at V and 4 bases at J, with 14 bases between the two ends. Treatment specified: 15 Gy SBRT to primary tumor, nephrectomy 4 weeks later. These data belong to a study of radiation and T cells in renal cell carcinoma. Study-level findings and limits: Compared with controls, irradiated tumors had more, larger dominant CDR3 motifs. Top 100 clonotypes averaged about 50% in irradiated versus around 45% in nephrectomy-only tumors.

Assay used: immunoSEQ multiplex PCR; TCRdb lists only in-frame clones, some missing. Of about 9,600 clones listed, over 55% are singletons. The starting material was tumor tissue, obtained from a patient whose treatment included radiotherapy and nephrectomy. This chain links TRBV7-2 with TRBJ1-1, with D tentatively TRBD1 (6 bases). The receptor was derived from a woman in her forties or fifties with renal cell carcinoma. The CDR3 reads CASSLRGAATEAFF. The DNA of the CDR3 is TGTGCCAGCAGCCTCCGGGGGGCAGCCACTGAAGCTTTCTTT.